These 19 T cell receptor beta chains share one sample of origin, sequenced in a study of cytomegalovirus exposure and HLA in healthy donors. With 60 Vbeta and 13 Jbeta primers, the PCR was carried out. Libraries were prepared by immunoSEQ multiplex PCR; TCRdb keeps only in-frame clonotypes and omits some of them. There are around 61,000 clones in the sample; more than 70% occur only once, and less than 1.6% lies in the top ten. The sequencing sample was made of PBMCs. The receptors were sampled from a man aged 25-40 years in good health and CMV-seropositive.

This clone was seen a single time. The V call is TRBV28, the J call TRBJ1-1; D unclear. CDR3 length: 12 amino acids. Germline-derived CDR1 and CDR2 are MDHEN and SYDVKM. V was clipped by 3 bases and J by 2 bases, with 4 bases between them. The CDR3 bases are TGTGCCAGCAGTTTGTTAAACACTGAAGCTTTCTTT. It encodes CASSLLNTEAFF. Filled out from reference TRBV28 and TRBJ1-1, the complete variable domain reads DVKVTQSSRYLVKRTGEKVFLECVQDMDHENMFWYRQDPGLGLRLIYFSYDVKMKEKGDIPEGYSVSREKKERFSLILESASTNQTSMYLCASSLLNTEAFFGQGTRLTVV.

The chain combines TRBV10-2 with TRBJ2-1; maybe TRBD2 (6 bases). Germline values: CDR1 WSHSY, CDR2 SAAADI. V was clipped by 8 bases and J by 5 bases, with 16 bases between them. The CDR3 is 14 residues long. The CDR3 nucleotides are TGCGCCAGCGGAGGAGGAGGGGTACACAATGAGCAGTTCTTC. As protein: CASGGGGVHNEQFF.

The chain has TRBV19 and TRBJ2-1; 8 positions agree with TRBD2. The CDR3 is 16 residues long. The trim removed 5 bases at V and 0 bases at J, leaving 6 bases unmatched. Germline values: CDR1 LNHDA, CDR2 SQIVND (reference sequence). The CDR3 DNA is TGTGCCAGTAGTTCTAGCGGGCGGAGCTCCTACAATGAGCAGTTCTTC. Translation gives CASSSSGRSSYNEQFF.

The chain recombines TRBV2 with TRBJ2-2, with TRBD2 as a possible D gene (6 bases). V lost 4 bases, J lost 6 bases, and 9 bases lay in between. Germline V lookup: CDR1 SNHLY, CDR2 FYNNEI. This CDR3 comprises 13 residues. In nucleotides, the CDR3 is TGTGCCAGCAGTGCACCGGGGGCCGGGGAGCTGTTTTTT. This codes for CASSAPGAGELFF.

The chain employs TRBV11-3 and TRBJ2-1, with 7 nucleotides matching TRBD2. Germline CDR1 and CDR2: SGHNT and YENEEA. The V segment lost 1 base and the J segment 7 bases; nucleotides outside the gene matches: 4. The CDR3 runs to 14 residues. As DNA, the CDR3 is TGTGCCAGCAGCTTAGGACTAGCAGGGAATGAGCAGTTCTTC. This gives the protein CASSLGLAGNEQFF.

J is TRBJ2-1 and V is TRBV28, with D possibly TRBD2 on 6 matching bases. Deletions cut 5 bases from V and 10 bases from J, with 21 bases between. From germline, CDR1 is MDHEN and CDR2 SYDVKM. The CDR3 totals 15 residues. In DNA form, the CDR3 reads TGTGCCAGCAGTCCCGGCGGGACTGGGTTTAGGGAGCAGTTCTTC. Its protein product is CASSPGGTGFREQFF.

CDR3: CASSIGSGGEKLFF. As DNA, the CDR3 is TGTGCCAGTAGTATAGGGTCTGGAGGGGAAAAACTGTTTTTT. J is TRBJ1-4 and V is TRBV19; D gene uncertain. The CDR3 totals 14 residues. V lost 1 base and J lost 8, with 11 bases in between. CDR1 is LNHDA and CDR2 is SQIVND in the germline V gene (reference sequence).

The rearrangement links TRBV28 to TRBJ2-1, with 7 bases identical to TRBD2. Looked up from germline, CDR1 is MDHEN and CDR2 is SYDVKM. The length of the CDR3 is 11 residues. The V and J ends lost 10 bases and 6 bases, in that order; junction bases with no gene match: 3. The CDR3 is CATLAANEQFF. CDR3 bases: TGTGCCACTCTAGCGGCCAATGAGCAGTTCTTC.

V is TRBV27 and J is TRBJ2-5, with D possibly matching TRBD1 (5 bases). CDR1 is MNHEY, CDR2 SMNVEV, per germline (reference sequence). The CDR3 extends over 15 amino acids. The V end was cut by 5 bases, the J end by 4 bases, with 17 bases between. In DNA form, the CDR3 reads TGTGCCAGCAGTCTAACGACAGCCTACCGAGAGACCCAGTACTTC. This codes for CASSLTTAYRETQYF.

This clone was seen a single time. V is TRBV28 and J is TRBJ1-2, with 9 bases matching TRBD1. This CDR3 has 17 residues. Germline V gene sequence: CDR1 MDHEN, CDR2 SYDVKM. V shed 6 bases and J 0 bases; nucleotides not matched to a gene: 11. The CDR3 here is CASSTERTGEANYGYTF. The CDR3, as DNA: TGTGCCAGCAGCACCGAAAGGACAGGGGAAGCTAACTATGGCTACACCTTC.

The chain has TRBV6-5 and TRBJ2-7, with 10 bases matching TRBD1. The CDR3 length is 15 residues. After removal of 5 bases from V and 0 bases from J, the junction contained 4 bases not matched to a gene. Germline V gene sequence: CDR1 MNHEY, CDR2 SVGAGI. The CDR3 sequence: CASSAGQGNSYEQYF. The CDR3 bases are TGTGCCAGCAGTGCGGGACAGGGGAACTCCTACGAGCAGTACTTC.

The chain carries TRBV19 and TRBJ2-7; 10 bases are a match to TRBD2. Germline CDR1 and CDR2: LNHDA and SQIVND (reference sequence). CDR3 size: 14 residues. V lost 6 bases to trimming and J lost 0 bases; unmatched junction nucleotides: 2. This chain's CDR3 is CASSPSGSSYEQYF. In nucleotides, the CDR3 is TGTGCCAGTAGCCCTAGCGGGAGCTCCTACGAGCAGTACTTC.

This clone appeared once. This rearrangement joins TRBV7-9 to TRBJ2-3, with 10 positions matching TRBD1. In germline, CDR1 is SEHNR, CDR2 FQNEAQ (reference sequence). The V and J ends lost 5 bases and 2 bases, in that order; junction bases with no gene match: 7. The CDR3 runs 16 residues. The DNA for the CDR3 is TGTGCCAGCAGCCGATACGGACAGGGGGTCACAGATACGCAGTATTTT. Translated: CASSRYGQGVTDTQYF.

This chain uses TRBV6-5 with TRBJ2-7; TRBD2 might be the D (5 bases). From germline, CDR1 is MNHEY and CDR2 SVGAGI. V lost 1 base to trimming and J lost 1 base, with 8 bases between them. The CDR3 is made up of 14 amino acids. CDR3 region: CASSYYPGSYEQYF. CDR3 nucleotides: TGTGCCAGCAGTTACTACCCGGGATCCTACGAGCAGTACTTC.

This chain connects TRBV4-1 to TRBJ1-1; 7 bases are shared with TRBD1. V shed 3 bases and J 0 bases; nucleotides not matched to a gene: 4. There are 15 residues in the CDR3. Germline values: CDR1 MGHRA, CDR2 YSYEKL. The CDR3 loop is CASSQTGLVNTEAFF. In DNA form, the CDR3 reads TGCGCCAGCAGCCAGACAGGGTTGGTGAACACTGAAGCTTTCTTT.

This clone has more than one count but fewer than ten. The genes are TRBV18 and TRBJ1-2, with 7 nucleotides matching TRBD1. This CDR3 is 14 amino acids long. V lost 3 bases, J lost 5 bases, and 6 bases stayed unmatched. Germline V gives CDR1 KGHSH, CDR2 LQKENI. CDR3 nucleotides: TGTGCCAGCTCACCTGGACAGGCGTATTATGGCTACACCTTC. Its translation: CASSPGQAYYGYTF. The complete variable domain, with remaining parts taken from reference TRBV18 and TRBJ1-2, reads NAGVMQNPRHLVRRRGQEARLRCSPMKGHSHVYWYRQLPEEGLKFMVYLQKENIIDESGMPKERFSAEFPKEGPSILRIQQVVRGDSAAYFCASSPGQAYYGYTFGSGTRLTVV.

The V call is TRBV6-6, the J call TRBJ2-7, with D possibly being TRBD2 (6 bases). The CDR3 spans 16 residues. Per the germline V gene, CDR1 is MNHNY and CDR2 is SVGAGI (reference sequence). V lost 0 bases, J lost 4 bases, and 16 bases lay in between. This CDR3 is CASSYSSPGLSYEQYF. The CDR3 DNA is TGTGCCAGCAGTTACTCTTCCCCGGGACTGTCATACGAGCAGTACTTC.

The CDR3 bases are TGTGCCAGTAGTATAAGAAGACGGGGGGCCTTTGACACTGAAGCTTTCTTT. As protein: CASSIRRRGAFDTEAFF. The J gene is TRBJ1-1, the V gene TRBV19; TRBD1 might be the D (6 bases). Trimming took off 2 bases at V and 3 bases at J, with 19 bases between the two ends. Per the germline V gene, CDR1 is LNHDA and CDR2 is SQIVND (reference sequence). The CDR3 is made up of 17 amino acids.

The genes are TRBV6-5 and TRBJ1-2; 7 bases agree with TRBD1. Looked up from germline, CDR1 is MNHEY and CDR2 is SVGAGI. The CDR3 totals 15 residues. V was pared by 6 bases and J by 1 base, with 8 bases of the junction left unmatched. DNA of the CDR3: TGTGCCAGCAGCTTAGGGACAGATGATAACTATGGCTACACCTTC. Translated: CASSLGTDDNYGYTF.